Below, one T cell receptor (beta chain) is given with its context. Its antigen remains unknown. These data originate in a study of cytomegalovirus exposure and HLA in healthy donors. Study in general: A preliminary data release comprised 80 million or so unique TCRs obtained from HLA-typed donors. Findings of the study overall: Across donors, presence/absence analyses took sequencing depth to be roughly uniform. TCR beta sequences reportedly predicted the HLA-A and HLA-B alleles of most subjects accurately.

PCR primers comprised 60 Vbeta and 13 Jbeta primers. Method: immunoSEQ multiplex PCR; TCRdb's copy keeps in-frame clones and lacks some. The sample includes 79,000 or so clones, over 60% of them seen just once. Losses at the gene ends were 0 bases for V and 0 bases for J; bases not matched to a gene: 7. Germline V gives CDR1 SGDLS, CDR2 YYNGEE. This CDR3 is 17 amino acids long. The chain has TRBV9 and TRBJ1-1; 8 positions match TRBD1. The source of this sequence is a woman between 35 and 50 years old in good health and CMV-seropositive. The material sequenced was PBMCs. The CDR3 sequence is CASSVAGGGDLNTEAFF. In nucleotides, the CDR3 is TGTGCCAGCAGCGTAGCAGGGGGCGGGGATCTGAACACTGAAGCTTTCTTT.